What follows are 2 T cell receptor beta chains derived from one specimen sequenced in a study of neurological immune-mediated disorders. In TCRdb, the 5' RACE reads were re-called with MiXCR into one record per CDR3 protein. Of 39,000 or so distinct CDR3 sequences in the sample, roughly 5% are singletons; the top ten hold approximately 10%. Sequencing used CD4+ T cells from blood. The receptors shown here come from a man younger than 35 in good health.

This clonotype came up many times. This chain uses TRBV6-2 or TRBV6-3 with TRBJ2-1; the match to TRBD2 covers 13 bases. This CDR3 has 17 residues. Germline trimming cut 5 bases from V and 4 bases from J; bases unmatched to any gene: 8. Germline V gene lookup returns CDR1 MNHEY and CDR2 SVGEGT. The CDR3 here is CASSRRLAGGNYNEQFF. DNA for the CDR3: TGTGCCAGCAGTCGGCGACTAGCGGGGGGTAATTACAATGAGCAGTTCTTC.

This clonotype was seen ten or more times. The gene calls are TRBV14 and TRBJ1-1; D is unresolved. Germline CDR1 is SGHDN and CDR2 is FVKESK. V lost 4 bases to trimming and J lost 7 bases, with 13 bases between them. CDR3 length: 13 residues. This CDR3 reads CASSLLSRIEAFF. DNA of the CDR3: TGTGCCAGCAGCCTCCTCAGCCGGATTGAAGCTTTCTTT.